This T cell receptor beta chain stems from a study of T cells in Graves' hyperthyroidism and ophthalmopathy. The TCR beta CDR3 regions underwent amplification using RNA transcripts as the source. An initial round of RT-PCR targeting the TCR CDR3 relied on the HTBI primer set. MiXCR, run by TCRdb on the multiplex PCR reads, gives a single entry per CDR3 protein. Altogether under 550,000 distinct CDR3 sequences are present, approximately 20% being singletons, with the ten largest covering less than 55%. Cells are PBMCs isolated from more than 8.5 ml of fresh blood. As concerns this clonotype: Antigen unknown.

Overall study findings and caveats: Ophthalmopathy stood apart from stable hyperthyroidism in a 13 V-J model.

The V gene lost 1 base and the J gene lost 5 bases, with 8 bases spanning the gap. The germline gives CDR1 LNHNV, CDR2 YYDKDF (reference sequence). The CDR3 is 13 residues long. Sequences were obtained from blood. This chain links TRBV15 with TRBJ2-5, with no clear D. The sequence came from a man aged 35-49 years with Graves' ophthalmopathy. In nucleotides, the CDR3 is TGTGCCACCAGCAGAGTGGCTATCGAGACCCAGTACTTC. This gives the protein CATSRVAIETQYF.